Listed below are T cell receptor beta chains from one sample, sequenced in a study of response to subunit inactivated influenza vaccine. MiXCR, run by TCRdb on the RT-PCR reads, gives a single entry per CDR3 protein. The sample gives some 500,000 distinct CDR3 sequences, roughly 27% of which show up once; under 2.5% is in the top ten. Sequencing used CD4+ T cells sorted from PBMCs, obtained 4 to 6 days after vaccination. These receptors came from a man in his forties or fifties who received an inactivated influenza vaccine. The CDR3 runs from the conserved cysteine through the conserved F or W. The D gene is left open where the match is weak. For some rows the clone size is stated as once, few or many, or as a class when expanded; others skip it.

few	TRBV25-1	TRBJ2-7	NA	TGTGCCAGCAGTGAAGATCGGGGGAAATACGAGCAGTACTTC	CASSEDRGKYEQYF
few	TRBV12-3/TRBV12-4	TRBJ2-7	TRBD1	TGTGCCAGCAGTTGGGCCGGGACAGGGCCCTCCTACGAGCAGTACTTC	CASSWAGTGPSYEQYF
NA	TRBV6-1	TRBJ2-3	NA	TGTGCCAGCGCCCGTTACGACTCGGCAGATACGCAGTATTTT	CASARYDSADTQYF
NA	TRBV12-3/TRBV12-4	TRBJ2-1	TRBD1	TGTGCCAGCACCCACCTGGGACAGGGAAGCTCCTACAATGAGCAGTTCTTC	CASTHLGQGSSYNEQFF
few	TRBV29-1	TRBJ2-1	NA	TGCAGCTGGGGGTTCCGTCAGGCCTACAATGAGCAGTTCTTC	CSWGFRQAYNEQFF
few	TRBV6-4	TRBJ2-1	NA	TGTGCCAGCAGTGTGGTCCAGAATGGTGAGCAGTTCTTC	CASSVVQNGEQFF
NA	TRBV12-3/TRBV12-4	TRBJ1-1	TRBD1	TGTGCCAGCAGTTTGGACAGGGTAAAAACTGAAGCTTTCTTT	CASSLDRVKTEAFF
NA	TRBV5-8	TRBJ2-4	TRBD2	TGTGCCAGCAGCTTGGTGGGGCGGGGGATGTTCAAAAACATTCAGTACTTC	CASSLVGRGMFKNIQYF
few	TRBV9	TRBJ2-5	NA	TGTGCCAGCAGCGTAGGGAGGGCAGGCAGAGACGAGACCCAGTACTTC	CASSVGRAGRDETQYF
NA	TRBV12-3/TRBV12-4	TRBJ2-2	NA	TGTGCCAGCAGTTCATGGGGCGATAAGGTCGGGGAGCTGTTTTTT	CASSSWGDKVGELFF
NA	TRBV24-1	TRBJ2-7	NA	TGTGCCACAGGGGACTCGGACGCTAAGAGCACCTACGAGCAGTACTTC	CATGDSDAKSTYEQYF
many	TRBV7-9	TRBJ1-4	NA	TGTGCCAGCATGCAAGTCCCGTGGGCTAATGAAAAACTGTTTTTT	CASMQVPWANEKLFF
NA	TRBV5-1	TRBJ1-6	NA	TGCGCCAGCAGCTCTGCCCTCAGGGGATTCTCACCCCTCCACTTT	CASSSALRGFSPLHF
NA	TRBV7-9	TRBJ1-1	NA	TGTGCCAGCAGCTGGGGAGGCCGAACCGGCGGTGAAGCTTTCTTT	CASSWGGRTGGEAFF
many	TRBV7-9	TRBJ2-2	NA	TGTGCCAGCAGCCCAATGACCGTCACCGGGGAGCTGTTTTTT	CASSPMTVTGELFF
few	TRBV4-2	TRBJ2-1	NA	TGTGCCAGCAGCCAACTCCTCCGGCAGTGGACCTACAATGAGCAGTTCTTC	CASSQLLRQWTYNEQFF
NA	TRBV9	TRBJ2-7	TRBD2	TGTGCCAGCAGCGTAGAGGCTAGCGGCGAGCAGTACTTC	CASSVEASGEQYF
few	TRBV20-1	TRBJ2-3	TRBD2	TGCAGTGCCGTGAGTTCCGGACTAGCGGTACTACTAGGGAGGAGCACAGATACGCAGTATTTT	CSAVSSGLAVLLGRSTDTQYF
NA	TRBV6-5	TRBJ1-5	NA	TGTGCCAGCAGGTACAGAGACAATCAGCCCCAGCATTTT	CASRYRDNQPQHF
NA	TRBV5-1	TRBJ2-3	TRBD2	TGCGCCAGCAGCCCTGGGACTAGCGGAGGTAGAGATACGCAGTATTTT	CASSPGTSGGRDTQYF
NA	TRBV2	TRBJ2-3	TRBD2	TGTGCCAGCAGAGAGACTAGCGGGAGTATGCCAGATACGCAGTATTTT	CASRETSGSMPDTQYF
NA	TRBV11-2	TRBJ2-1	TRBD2	TGTGCCAGCAGCACCGCCGGGACTAGGAACAATGAGCAGTTCTTC	CASSTAGTRNNEQFF
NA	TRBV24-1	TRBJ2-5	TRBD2	TGTGCCACCAGTGATATACGGACTAGCGGGGGGGAAGAGACCCAGTACTTC	CATSDIRTSGGEETQYF
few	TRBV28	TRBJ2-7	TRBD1	TGTGCCAGCAGCACCCCGGGGCAGGGGGCGGACGAGCAGTACTTC	CASSTPGQGADEQYF
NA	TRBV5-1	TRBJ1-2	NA	TGCGCCAGCAGCTTGTATCGGGGCGCGAGTGGCTACACCTTC	CASSLYRGASGYTF
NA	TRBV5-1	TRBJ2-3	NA	TGCGCCAGCAGCTTGGAACAACCGGTTAGAGATACGCAGTATTTT	CASSLEQPVRDTQYF
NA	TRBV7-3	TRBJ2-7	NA	TGTGCCAGCAGCTTAATCGCGGGGCCCGAGCAGTACTTC	CASSLIAGPEQYF
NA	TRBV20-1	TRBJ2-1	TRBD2	TGCAGTGCGTTTAGACTAGCGGGAGGATACAATGAGCAGTTCTTC	CSAFRLAGGYNEQFF
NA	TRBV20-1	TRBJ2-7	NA	TGCAGTGCTAGAATCTTGGGGCGCTACGAGCAGTACTTC	CSARILGRYEQYF
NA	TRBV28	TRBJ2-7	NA	TGTGCCAGCAGCCCTATCTCAGGGTCATACGAGCAGTACTTC	CASSPISGSYEQYF
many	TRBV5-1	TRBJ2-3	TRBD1	TGCGCCAGCAGCCGGGACAGTTCCACAGATACGCAGTATTTT	CASSRDSSTDTQYF
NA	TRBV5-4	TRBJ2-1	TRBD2	TGTGCCAGCAGCTTGGCGGCGGGAGGGCCTCAAAATGAGCAGTTCTTC	CASSLAAGGPQNEQFF
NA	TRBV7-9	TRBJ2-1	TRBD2	TGTGCCAGCAGCCCCAGACTAGCGGGGTTGACCAATGAGCAGTTCTTC	CASSPRLAGLTNEQFF
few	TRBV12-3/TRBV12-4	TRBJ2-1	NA	TGTGCCAGCAGATTCGGGGCCTACAATGAGCAGTTCTTC	CASRFGAYNEQFF
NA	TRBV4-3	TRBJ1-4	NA	TGCGCCAGCAGCCAGCCCGTAGAGGGCCCCGCAACTAATGAAAAACTGTTTTTT	CASSQPVEGPATNEKLFF
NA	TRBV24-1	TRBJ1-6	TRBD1	TGTGCCACCAGTGATGGGACAGCAACCGGGTCACCCCTCCACTTT	CATSDGTATGSPLHF
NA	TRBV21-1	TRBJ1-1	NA	TGTGCCAGCAGCAAAGTGCGCTATCCTGGGGGGACTGAAGCTTTCTTT	CASSKVRYPGGTEAFF
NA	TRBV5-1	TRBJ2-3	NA	TGCGCCAGCAGCAGGGGGACGATGGCAGATACGCAGTATTTT	CASSRGTMADTQYF
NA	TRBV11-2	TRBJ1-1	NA	TGTGCCAGCAGCCGACAGGACCGCACTGAAGCTTTCTTT	CASSRQDRTEAFF
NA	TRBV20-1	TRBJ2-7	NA	TGCAGTGTGTCCAGGGTCACCTACGAGCAGTACTTC	CSVSRVTYEQYF
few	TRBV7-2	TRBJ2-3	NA	TGTGCCAGCAGCTTAGCGTCAGCGGTTGGGATCACAGATACGCAGTATTTT	CASSLASAVGITDTQYF
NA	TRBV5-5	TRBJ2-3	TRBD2	TGTGCCAGCAGCTTGGGTGTTAGCGGGGGCACAGATACGCAGTATTTT	CASSLGVSGGTDTQYF
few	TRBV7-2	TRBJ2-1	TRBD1	TGTGCCAGCAGCTTAGACGGGACAGGGTACAATGAGCAGTTCTTC	CASSLDGTGYNEQFF
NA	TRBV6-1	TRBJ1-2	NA	TGTGCCAGCCAAGGAGCCGGGGGACACTATGGCTACACCTTC	CASQGAGGHYGYTF
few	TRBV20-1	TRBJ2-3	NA	TGCAGTGCTAGAGGCCCAGCGCAGTATTTT	CSARGPAQYF
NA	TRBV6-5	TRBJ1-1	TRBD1	TGTGCCAGTACAGGGGCGAACACTGAAGCTTTCTTT	CASTGANTEAFF
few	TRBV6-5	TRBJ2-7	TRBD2	TGTGCCAGCAGTTACTCGGGGACTAGCGGGAGATGGTCCTACGAGCAGTACTTC	CASSYSGTSGRWSYEQYF
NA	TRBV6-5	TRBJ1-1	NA	TGTGCCAGCAGTCGGGGGGATTCAAACACTGAAGCTTTCTTT	CASSRGDSNTEAFF
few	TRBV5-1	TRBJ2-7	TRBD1	TGCGCCAGCAGCTTGGGACAGGGGGAAGGCGAGCAGTACTTC	CASSLGQGEGEQYF
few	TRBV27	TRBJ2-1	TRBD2	TGTGCCAGCAGTTTATCCGGGACTAGCGGGAGAGGTAATGAGCAGTTCTTC	CASSLSGTSGRGNEQFF
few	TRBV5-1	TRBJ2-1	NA	TGCGCCAGCAGCTTGGCCGTTGCGGGTGACCACAATGAGCAGTTCTTC	CASSLAVAGDHNEQFF
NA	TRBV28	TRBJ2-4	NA	TGTGCCAGCAGTTCCCCCCTTGGACAGAGGGGCCCCAAAAACATTCAGTACTTC	CASSSPLGQRGPKNIQYF
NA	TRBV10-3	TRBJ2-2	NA	TGTGCCAGCACAGGGGACTACACCGGGGAGCTGTTTTTT	CASTGDYTGELFF
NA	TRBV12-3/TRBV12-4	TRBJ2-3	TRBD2	TGTGCCAGCAGTAATGGACTAGCGGGTAGTAGCACAGATACGCAGTATTTT	CASSNGLAGSSTDTQYF
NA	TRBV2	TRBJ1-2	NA	TGTGCCAGCAGTGAACAGGGAGATGGCTACACCTTC	CASSEQGDGYTF
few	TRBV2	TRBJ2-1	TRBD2	TGTGCCAGCAGAGGATACGGGACTAGCGGGGGCTATGAGCAGTTCTTC	CASRGYGTSGGYEQFF
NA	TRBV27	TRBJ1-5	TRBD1	TGTGCCAGCAGCCCTGGGACAGGGGTTTATAGCAATCAGCCCCAGCATTTT	CASSPGTGVYSNQPQHF